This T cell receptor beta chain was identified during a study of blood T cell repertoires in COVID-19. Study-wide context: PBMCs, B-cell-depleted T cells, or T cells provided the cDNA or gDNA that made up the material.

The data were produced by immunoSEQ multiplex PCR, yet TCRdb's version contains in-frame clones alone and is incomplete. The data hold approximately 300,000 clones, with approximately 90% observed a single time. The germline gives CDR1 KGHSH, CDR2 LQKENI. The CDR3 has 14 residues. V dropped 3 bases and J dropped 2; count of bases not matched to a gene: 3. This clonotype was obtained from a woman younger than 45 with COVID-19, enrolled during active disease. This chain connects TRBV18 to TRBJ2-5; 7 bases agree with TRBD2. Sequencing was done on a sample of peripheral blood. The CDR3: CASSPGLEQETQYF. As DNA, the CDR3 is TGTGCCAGCTCACCTGGACTAGAACAAGAGACCCAGTACTTC.